This T cell receptor (beta chain) came from a study of blood T cell repertoires in COVID-19. Study as a whole: COVID-19 samples from acute and convalescent phases originated in the United States, Italy and Spain. Sample material is recorded as cDNA or gDNA derived from T cells, B-cell-depleted T cells, or PBMCs.

V shed 6 bases, J shed 2 bases, and the junction held 10 bases outside the gene matches. The CDR3 is 15 residues long. The germline V gene encodes CDR1 MNHNY and CDR2 SVGAGI (reference sequence). The authors' processing: Reference gene primer amplification in the assay estimated nucleated cell counts. The repertoire was sequenced with immunoSEQ multiplex PCR; TCRdb's copy has only in-frame clones and lacks some. V, J and clone size reflect that table, while D and trimming were determined from the DNA. Found here are roughly 120,000 clones, approximately 80% of them singletons; the top ten hold about 8%.

V and J are TRBV6-6 and TRBJ2-7, with TRBD1 matching 7 bases. The sequenced sample consisted of peripheral blood. This sequence originates from a man aged 70 or older with active or convalescent COVID-19. CDR3 sequence: CASSPTGAAAYEQYF. CDR3 DNA: TGTGCCAGCAGCCCCACAGGGGCGGCCGCCTACGAGCAGTACTTC.